This TCR beta chain was profiled in a study of blood T cell repertoires in COVID-19. Study details: Samples representing acute and convalescent COVID-19 were sourced from the United States, Italy and Spain. PBMCs, B-cell-depleted T cells, or T cells provided the cDNA or gDNA that made up the material.

This clone has a single count. The table came from immunoSEQ multiplex PCR; TCRdb's copy has only in-frame clones and leaves some out. Found here are fewer than 35,000 clones, 85% to 90% of them singletons; the top ten hold 25% to 30%. This CDR3 has 17 amino acids. In germline, CDR1 is LNHDA, CDR2 SQIVND (reference sequence). Trimming removed 1 base from V and 4 bases from J; junction bases left unmatched: 11. Sequences were obtained from peripheral blood. The chain couples TRBV19 to TRBJ2-3; TRBD2 matches at 7 bases. This sequence was found in a man of 80 years or more with acute or convalescent COVID-19. CDR3 in amino acids: CASSIAGGSHSPDTQYF. CDR3 in DNA: TGTGCCAGTAGTATAGCGGGAGGCTCCCATTCACCAGATACGCAGTATTTT. Variable domain in full (rest from reference TRBV19 and TRBJ2-3): DGGITQSPKYLFRKEGQNVTLSCEQNLNHDAMYWYRQDPGQGLRLIYYSQIVNDFQKGDIAEGYSVSREKKESFPLTVTSAQKNPTAFYLCASSIAGGSHSPDTQYFGPGTRLTVL.